This record covers a single TCR beta chain. Its antigen is unknown. The data derive from a study of shared clonotypes between healthy human individuals. Per the original methods: Owing to the provision of junction-only sequences devoid of quality scores by immunoSEQ, filtering differed. The protocol was immunoSEQ multiplex PCR, while the TCRdb copy is restricted to in-frame clones and leaves out a portion. For V, J and clone size, that table is used; D and trimming come from the DNA. The sample records 2 million to 3 million clones, roughly 93% being singletons. Findings and limits, study-wide: Naive CD4 clonotypes overlapped across a handful of donors at approximately 5.3%. Limitation of the genetic and exposure-history diversity represented came from the few donors.

There are 12 residues in the CDR3. Deletions cut 3 bases from V and 10 bases from J, with 12 bases between. CDR1 is LNHNV, CDR2 YYDKDF, per germline (reference sequence). The genes are TRBV15 and TRBJ2-5; maybe TRBD1 (5 bases). The TCR was taken from a man aged 18 to 30 in good health. Some clones in this sample may be carry-over from other donors' samples. The sequenced sample consisted of naive CD4+ T cells from PBMCs. As for subset: CD45RA+ positively selected. In nucleotides, the CDR3 is TGTGCCACCAGCAGGGGGCCTCGAGACCAGTACTTC. Protein product: CATSRGPRDQYF.